This TCR beta chain was sequenced for a study of shared clonotypes between healthy human individuals. General study findings and limits: Naive CD4 clonotype sharing across several donors was 4% to 5%.

The CDR3 runs 12 residues. From germline, CDR1 is MNHEY and CDR2 SMNVEV (reference sequence). Trimming cost V 4 bases and J 0 bases, with 4 bases left between them. Notes on this clone: The antigen is not known. In the same sample, other DNA sequences code for this CDR3.

As defined, naive CD8 cells were CD45RO-negative and positively selected for CCR7, with terminally differentiated effector memory CD45RA+ cells excluded. The repertoire was sequenced with immunoSEQ multiplex PCR; TCRdb's copy has only in-frame clones and lacks some. Of under 850,000 clones in the sample, around 93% were seen once. The sample was naive CD8+ T cells sorted from blood. The rearrangement uses TRBV27 and TRBJ2-7; D unclear. The TCR comes from a man aged 25-45 years in good health. The CDR3 DNA is TGTGCCAGCAGTTCTAACTCCTACGAGCAGTACTTC. It codes for CASSSNSYEQYF.